A single sample gave rise to the 12 T cell receptor beta chains below, sequenced in a study of HIV-infected patients and healthy controls. Antiretroviral therapy had run roughly three months, about 14 weeks, before follow-up blood collection. No cell fractionation was done, so the repertoire covers all unsorted peripheral blood T cells. Alpha and beta constant-region primers primed reverse transcription of approximately 0.55 ug RNA. Using multiplexing indices, alpha and beta chain libraries were generated apart by chain-specific third strand synthesis. Each CDR3 protein gets one entry after TCRdb re-called the 5' RACE reads with MiXCR. The sample holds about 6,500 distinct CDR3 sequences, 7.4% seen once. The sample consisted of blood, taken during antiretroviral therapy. These TCRs come from an adult with HIV infection.

This clonotype is medium-sized in the sample. The chain joins TRBV4-1 to TRBJ2-7; 11 bases align to TRBD2. CDR1 is MGHRA and CDR2 is YSYEKL in the germline V gene. The ends lost 5 bases at V and 2 bases at J; junction bases unmatched: 2. The CDR3 covers 14 residues. This CDR3 is CASSETSGTYEQYF. The CDR3, as DNA: TGCGCCAGCAGCGAGACTAGCGGGACCTACGAGCAGTACTTC.

This clonotype is termed medium-sized (0.01 to 0.1%). The chain links TRBV12-3 or TRBV12-4 to TRBJ2-5; 7 bases match TRBD1. This CDR3 spans 17 amino acids. V lost 2 bases and J lost 0; bases outside the gene matches: 9. The CDR3 DNA follows: TGTGCCAGCAGTTTAAAAGGACAGGCTGCGTACCAAGAGACCCAGTACTTC. Translating it yields CASSLKGQAAYQETQYF.

The chain joins TRBV29-1 to TRBJ2-7, with D perhaps TRBD2 (7 bases). The CDR3 loop spans 14 amino acids. V lost 0 bases, J lost 3 bases, and 12 bases lay in between. CDR1 SQVTM and CDR2 ANQGSEA come from the germline V gene. The CDR3 DNA reads as TGCAGCGTTGAAGAAGGGGGGGGCGGCTACGAGCAGTACTTC. This codes for CSVEEGGGGYEQYF.

This clonotype ranks as medium-sized. The chain combines TRBV6-2 or TRBV6-3 with TRBJ2-1; 7 positions agree with TRBD1. Germline CDR1 reads MNHEY; CDR2 reads SVGEGT. Germline trimming cut 8 bases from V and 1 base from J; bases unmatched to any gene: 5. CDR3 length equals 14 residues. The CDR3 DNA sequence: TGTGCCAGCGTCCGGGACAGATCCTACAATGAGCAGTTCTTC. Protein: CASVRDRSYNEQFF.

This clonotype was counted ten times or more. The chain has TRBV24-1 and TRBJ2-1; D call uncertain. V lost 9 bases and J lost 6, with 17 bases in between. CDR1 is KGHDR, CDR2 SFDVKD, per germline. The CDR3 covers 14 residues. The CDR3 region has the DNA TGTGCCACCCTGGACCAACCCTTTCTCAATGAGCAGTTCTTC. Translating it yields CATLDQPFLNEQFF.

This clonotype counts as medium-sized. The chain recombines TRBV2 with TRBJ1-4; unclear D gene. V was pared by 6 bases and J by 4 bases, with 9 bases between. This CDR3 has 13 residues. The V gene's germline CDR1 is SNHLY and CDR2 FYNNEI. CDR3 nucleotides: TGTGCCAGCAGCCGCGCGGATAATGAAAAACTGTTTTTT. As protein: CASSRADNEKLFF.

This clonotype has a count of ten or more. CDR3 coding DNA: TGTGCCACCATCGGGGGTCCCACCGGGGAGCTGTTTTTT. It specifies CATIGGPTGELFF. This chain joins TRBV15 and TRBJ2-2; possible D gene TRBD2, 6 bases. The CDR3 consists of 13 residues. Trimming left V 7 bases short and J 4 bases short, with 10 bases between. Germline V gene data show CDR1 as LNHNV and CDR2 as YYDKDF (reference sequence).

By share, this clonotype counts as large. The chain carries TRBV10-3 and TRBJ2-1; D not certain. Germline CDR1 is ENHRY and CDR2 is SYGVKD. With 4 bases removed from V and 6 bases from J, the gap between germline ends came to 4 bases. This CDR3 region has 11 residues. CDR3 sequence: CAISVGNEQFF. CDR3 DNA: TGTGCCATCAGTGTGGGCAATGAGCAGTTCTTC.

This clonotype was observed at least ten times. The chain combines TRBV6-1 with TRBJ2-7; D is ambiguous. Looked up from germline, CDR1 is MNHNS and CDR2 is SASEGT. Between the trimmed V and J ends, which lost 6 bases and 4 bases, there was a span of 16 bases. This CDR3 contains 14 residues. CDR3 amino acids: CASRVAHPHYEQYF. In DNA, the CDR3 is TGTGCCAGCAGGGTAGCCCACCCCCATTACGAGCAGTACTTC.

This clonotype ranks as medium-sized (0.01 to 0.1%). This chain links TRBV7-2 with TRBJ2-5, with a weak D call TRBD1 (5 bases). This CDR3 has 12 amino acids. The ends were cut back, 3 bases at V and 5 bases at J, with 7 bases in the middle. Germline assignment: CDR1 SGHTA and CDR2 FQGNSA. The DNA for the CDR3 is TGTGCCAGCAGCTTGGCAGGGGAGACCCAGTACTTC. It codes for CASSLAGETQYF.

By share of the sample, this clonotype is medium-sized. V usage is TRBV6-1 and J usage is TRBJ2-3, with D uncertain. The CDR3 totals 14 residues. Germline-derived CDR1 and CDR2 are MNHNS and SASEGT. V was trimmed by 1 base and J by 6 bases, leaving 11 bases between them. CDR3: CASSEGFPSDTQYF. In DNA form, the CDR3 reads TGTGCCAGCAGTGAAGGTTTTCCCTCCGATACGCAGTATTTT.

The CDR3 sequence is CSARWDREPYEQYF. CDR3 in DNA: TGCAGTGCTAGATGGGACAGGGAGCCCTACGAGCAGTACTTC. The chain has TRBV20-1 and TRBJ2-7, with TRBD1 identical over 9 bases. CDR3 length: 14 residues. Trimming removed 2 bases from V and 2 bases from J; junction bases left unmatched: 4. Germline assignment: CDR1 DFQATT and CDR2 SNEGSKA (reference sequence).